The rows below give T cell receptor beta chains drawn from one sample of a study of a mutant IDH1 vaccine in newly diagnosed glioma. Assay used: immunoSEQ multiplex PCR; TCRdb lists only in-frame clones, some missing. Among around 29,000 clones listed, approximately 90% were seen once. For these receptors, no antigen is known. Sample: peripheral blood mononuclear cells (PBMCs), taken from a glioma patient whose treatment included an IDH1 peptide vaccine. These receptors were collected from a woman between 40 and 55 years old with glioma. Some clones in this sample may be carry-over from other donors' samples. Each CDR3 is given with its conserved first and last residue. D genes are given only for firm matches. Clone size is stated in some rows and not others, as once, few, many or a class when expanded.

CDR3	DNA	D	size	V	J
CASSRQGAQWQETQYF	TGTGCCAGCAGTCGACAGGGGGCTCAGTGGCAAGAGACCCAGTACTTC	TRBD1	-	TRBV28	TRBJ2-5
CASSLGPPGAKNIQYF	TGTGCCAGCAGCTTGGGACCCCCGGGAGCCAAAAACATTCAGTACTTC	-	-	TRBV5-5	TRBJ2-4
CASSSFGGAYEQYF	TGTGCCAGCAGTTCCTTCGGGGGGGCCTACGAGCAGTACTTC	TRBD2	once	TRBV6-5	TRBJ2-7
CATIQGVYEQYF	TGTGCCACTATCCAGGGGGTTTACGAGCAGTACTTC	TRBD1	-	TRBV28	TRBJ2-7
CASSPTGGELFF	TGTGCCAGTAGCCCGACAGGGGGGGAGCTGTTTTTT	TRBD1	once	TRBV19	TRBJ2-2
CASSPQGAQDEQYF	TGTGCCAGCTCACCACAGGGGGCGCAGGACGAGCAGTACTTC	TRBD1	-	TRBV18	TRBJ2-7
CASSLPSAEQFF	TGCGCCAGCAGCCTACCCTCTGCTGAGCAGTTCTTC	-	-	TRBV5-1	TRBJ2-1
CASRKNSGSGNTIYF	TGTGCCAGCCGAAAAAACTCAGGGTCGGGAAACACCATATATTTT	-	-	TRBV7-8	TRBJ1-3
CASNPASGGVTQYF	TGCGCCAGCAATCCGGCTAGCGGGGGGGTGACCCAGTACTTC	TRBD2	-	TRBV10-2	TRBJ2-5
CATSREGGVPGGELFF	TGTGCCACCAGCAGAGAAGGCGGGGTCCCAGGGGGGGAGCTGTTTTTT	-	-	TRBV15	TRBJ2-2
CASSLGGQGNIGQFF	TGCGCCAGCAGCTTGGGAGGACAGGGTAATATAGGGCAGTTCTTC	TRBD1	-	TRBV5-1	TRBJ2-1
CASSLRDRANYGYTF	TGTGCCAGCAGCTTGAGGGACAGGGCGAACTATGGCTACACCTTC	TRBD1	-	TRBV5-6	TRBJ1-2